Detailed here is one TCR beta chain. Its cognate antigen has yet to be identified. No much larger clone is present one base from it, and per-base qualities are unavailable. These data originate in a study of early T cells in non-severe SARS-CoV-2 infection (dated by TCRdb to the early 2020s). A note on the overall study: TCR sequencing used bulk RNA from unsorted whole blood, so alpha and beta chains could not be paired. Study-level results and caveats: VDJdb matching was skewed toward anti-spike CD8 responses, so virus-specific expansions were likely underestimated and private and CD4 specificities were missed.

A case-control design nested within a healthcare worker cohort in London, UK, was used, with weekly nasopharyngeal swab PCR tests and blood sampling performed. Healthcare workers were enrolled in the week of the UK lockdown, from 23 to 31 March 2020, and were followed every week for up to roughly 15 weeks. V loses 6 bases, J loses 6 bases, and the germline ends lie 12 bases apart. Based on the germline V gene (reference sequence), the CDR1 and CDR2 sequences are SGHNT and YYREEE. Including the terminal cysteine and phenylalanine, the CDR3 comprises 12 residues. The DNA shown is the 36-base CDR3, in frame from base 1. The receptor library was made with 5' RACE. Data came from a NextSeq 500. To correct for sequencing error and PCR bias, the TCR library protocol tagged individual cDNA molecules with unique molecular identifiers. Both TCR alpha and beta chains were sequenced, and tight co-correlation was observed between alpha and beta sequence abundances in each sample. Under the source paper's analysis protocol: Decombinator V4 was used to perform V gene, J gene and CDR3 annotation of TCR sequences. TCRs were defined as expanded if a significant change between any two time points was detected under a Poisson model with p below 0.0001. TCR abundances were normalised to the total number of TCRs sequenced per sample and expressed as counts per million. MAIT TCRs were defined by TRAV1-2 paired with TRAJ12, TRAJ20 or TRAJ33, and iNKT TCRs by TRAV10 paired with TRAJ18. VDJdb, accessed on 1 November 2021, was searched for TCRs annotated for CMV, EBV and SARS-CoV-2, and TCRs annotated for more than one antigen were excluded. The public reads were run again by TCRdb, first through fastp at Q25 and then through MiXCR, and only productive beta chains were kept. Each record represents a unique CDR3 protein, reported with the most common genes and DNA among its rows. These V and J calls derive from TCRdb rather than the authors' analysis. The sample table lists tens of thousands of distinct CDR3 sequences, more than 6.5% of them with a count of one. The ten biggest clones cover around 5% of the sample.

The receptor chain draws on TRBV5-4 and TRBJ1-1, with TRBD1 as a weak D call on 5 bases. The TCR originated in an adult who was a healthcare worker with PCR-confirmed SARS-CoV-2 infection or an uninfected control (not recorded which). Material: whole blood, obtained at baseline. In nucleotide form, the sequence is TGTGCCAGCATCGACGCGGGGGCTGAAGCTTTCTTT. This gives the protein CASIDAGAEAFF. With all but the CDR3 taken from the reference TRBV5-4 and TRBJ1-1 genes, the full variable domain is: ETGVTQSPTHLIKTRGQQVTLRCSSQSGHNTVSWYQQALGQGPQFIFQYYREEENGRGNFPPRFSGLQFPNYSSELNVNALELDDSALYLCASIDAGAEAFFGQGTRLTVV.